This T cell receptor (beta chain) comes out of a study of human T cells and chemical hapten exposure. Worth noting for this clonotype: Its cognate antigen is unknown.

The CDR3 consists of 15 residues. CDR1 and CDR2 from the germline V gene are SEHNR and FQNEAQ (reference sequence). The V and J ends lost 5 bases and 4 bases, in that order; junction bases with no gene match: 7. General observations from the study: Expanded TCR sets contained significantly more large CDR3 similarity clusters than controls.

Authors' processing steps: Counting gave a median of around 100,000 TCRs per sample, with values ranging from about 23,224 to 690,600. From the RACE reads, TCRdb called clonotypes with MiXCR, one entry per CDR3 protein. The V and J calls follow TCRdb's processing rather than the paper's. The profile shows roughly 40,000 distinct CDR3 sequences, approximately 9.7% of them singletons. Time point indicated: patch test 2, 6 weeks after DPC sensitization. The treatment is: therapeutic diphenylcyclopropenone sensitization with weekly scalp DPC. The starting material, unfractionated whole blood, was used for total RNA extraction.

The source is a woman aged 30 to 39 with alopecia areata. Some clones in this sample may be carry-over from other donors' samples. The source was whole blood, collected in connection with sensitization to the hapten diphenylcyclopropenone (DPC). The genes are TRBV7-9 and TRBJ1-1, with TRBD1 identical over 10 bases. The CDR3 nucleotides read TGTGCCAGCAGCGATCGGACAGGGGGGGGCACTGAAGCTTTCTTT. The encoded protein is CASSDRTGGGTEAFF. Using reference TRBV7-9 and TRBJ1-1 for the parts outside the CDR3, the full variable domain is DTGVSQNPRHKITKRGQNVTFRCDPISEHNRLYWYRQTLGQGPEFLTYFQNEAQLEKSRLLSDRFSAERPKGSFSTLEIQRTEQGDSAMYLCASSDRTGGGTEAFFGQGTRLTVV.